The rows below give T cell receptor beta chains drawn from one sample of a study of neurological immune-mediated disorders. MiXCR was run by TCRdb on the 5' RACE reads, yielding one entry per CDR3 protein. The sample carries more than 55,000 distinct CDR3 sequences, about 8.9% recorded once. The specimen sequenced was PBMCs. Source of these receptors: a man between 25 and 39 years old in good health. Both conserved end residues are part of each CDR3. The order of the fields is clone size, V gene, D gene, J gene, CDR3 DNA, CDR3 protein. The D gene is left open where the match is weak. Clone size is stated in some rows and not others, as once, few, many or a class when expanded.

many	TRBV4-2	.	TRBJ2-3	TGTGCCAGCAGCCAAGACCGGACCCGCACAGATACGCAGTATTTT	CASSQDRTRTDTQYF
many	TRBV29-1	.	TRBJ2-1	TGCAGCGTTGAGGGGAGTATCGACAATGAGCAGTTCTTC	CSVEGSIDNEQFF
many	TRBV29-1	.	TRBJ2-3	TGCAGCGCCACTAGGCAGGTTGTAGCGGCAGATACGCAGTATTTT	CSATRQVVAADTQYF
few	TRBV20-1	TRBD2	TRBJ2-1	TGCAGTGGGAGGAGCGGGAGGGATGAGCAGTTCTTC	CSGRSGRDEQFF
many	TRBV7-2	.	TRBJ1-1	TGTGCCAGCAGCTTTAGAGTACAGACAACTTACACTGAAGCTTTCTTT	CASSFRVQTTYTEAFF
many	TRBV12-3/TRBV12-4	.	TRBJ2-2	TGTGCCAGTCGGGTTGGCGGGGCCACCGGGGAGCTGTTTTTT	CASRVGGATGELFF
many	TRBV25-1	.	TRBJ1-6	TGTGCCAGCAGTGAATCTTATTCACCCCTCCACTTT	CASSESYSPLHF
many	TRBV29-1	.	TRBJ1-1	TGCAGCGTTGAGTTAAGGGCCACTGAAGCTTTCTTT	CSVELRATEAFF
many	TRBV5-1	TRBD2	TRBJ2-1	TGCGCCAGCAGCACAGGACTAGCGGGGTCCCACAATGAGCAGTTCTTC	CASSTGLAGSHNEQFF
.	TRBV28	.	TRBJ2-1	TGTGCCAGCAGCCTCGGACCCTTGGATACGCAGTTCTTC	CASSLGPLDTQFF
many	TRBV5-1	TRBD2	TRBJ2-3	TGCGCCAGCAGTCGAGCGGGAATAAGAGATACGCAGTATTTT	CASSRAGIRDTQYF
many	TRBV10-3	.	TRBJ1-5	TGTGCCATCAGTGACGGGACCGTCAATCAGCCCCAGCATTTT	CAISDGTVNQPQHF
.	TRBV7-6	.	TRBJ2-2	TGTGCCAGCACCCCGGGGAACACCGGGGAGCTGTTTTTT	CASTPGNTGELFF
many	TRBV5-1	TRBD2	TRBJ2-2	TGCGCCAGCAGCTTGGAGCTAGCGGGCCAAACCGGGGAGCTGTTTTTT	CASSLELAGQTGELFF
many	TRBV27	TRBD2	TRBJ2-3	TGTGCCAGCAGTTTGAGCGGACTAGCGGGAGGGCAAACAGATACGCAGTATTTT	CASSLSGLAGGQTDTQYF
few	TRBV18	.	TRBJ2-1	TGTGCCAGCTCACCCGCTTCGGGAGTAGGGAATGAGCAGTTCTTC	CASSPASGVGNEQFF
many	TRBV5-1	TRBD1	TRBJ1-1	TGCACCAGCAGCCTCCGGACAGGGCCTAACACTGAAGCTTTCTTT	CTSSLRTGPNTEAFF
many	TRBV7-8	.	TRBJ1-3	TGTGCCAGCAGGCTCTTGGAGATCTCTGGAAACACCATATATTTT	CASRLLEISGNTIYF
many	TRBV5-1	.	TRBJ1-6	TGCGCCAGCAGCTTGAGCCAGAGCTCCTATAATTCACCCCTCCACTTT	CASSLSQSSYNSPLHF
.	TRBV3-1	.	TRBJ2-7	TGTGCCAGCAGCCAAGGGGTGGTCGGCGGGACTTACGAGCAGTACTTC	CASSQGVVGGTYEQYF
many	TRBV18	.	TRBJ2-1	TGTGCCAGCTCACCGGGGGGCCTGGATGAGCAGTTCTTC	CASSPGGLDEQFF
many	TRBV28	.	TRBJ2-3	TGTGCCAGCAGTTTTAATGAGGGTTCAAGCACAGATACGCAGTATTTT	CASSFNEGSSTDTQYF